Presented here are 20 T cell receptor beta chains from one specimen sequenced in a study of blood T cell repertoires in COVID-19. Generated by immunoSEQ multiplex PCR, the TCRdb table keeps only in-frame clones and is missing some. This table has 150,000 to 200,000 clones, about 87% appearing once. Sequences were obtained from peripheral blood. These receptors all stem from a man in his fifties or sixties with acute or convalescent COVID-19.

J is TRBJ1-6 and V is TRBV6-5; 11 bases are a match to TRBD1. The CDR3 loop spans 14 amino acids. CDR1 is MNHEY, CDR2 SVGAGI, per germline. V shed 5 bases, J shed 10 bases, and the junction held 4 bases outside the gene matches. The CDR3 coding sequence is TGTGCCAGCAGTAGGGGACAGGGGGGATCACCCCTCCACTTT. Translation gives CASSRGQGGSPLHF.

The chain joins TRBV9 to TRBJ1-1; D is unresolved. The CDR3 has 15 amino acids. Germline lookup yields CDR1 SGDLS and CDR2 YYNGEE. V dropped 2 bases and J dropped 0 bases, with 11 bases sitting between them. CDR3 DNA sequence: TGTGCCAGCAGCGTCCTTATAGAAATGAACACTGAAGCTTTCTTT. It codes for CASSVLIEMNTEAFF. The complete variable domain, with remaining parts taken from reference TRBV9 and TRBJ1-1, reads DSGVTQTPKHLITATGQRVTLRCSPRSGDLSVYWYQQSLDQGLQFLIQYYNGEERAKGNILERFSAQQFPDLHSELNLSSLELGDSALYFCASSVLIEMNTEAFFGQGTRLTVV.

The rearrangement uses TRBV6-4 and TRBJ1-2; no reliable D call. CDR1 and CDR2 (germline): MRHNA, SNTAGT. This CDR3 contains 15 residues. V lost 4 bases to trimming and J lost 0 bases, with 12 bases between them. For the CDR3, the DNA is TGTGCCAGCAGTGCCGCAGCAGGAACTAACTATGGCTACACCTTC. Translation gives CASSAAAGTNYGYTF.

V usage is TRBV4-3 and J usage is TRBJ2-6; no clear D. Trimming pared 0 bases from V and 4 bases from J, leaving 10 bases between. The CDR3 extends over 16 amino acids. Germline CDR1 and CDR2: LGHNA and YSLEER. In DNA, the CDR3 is TGCGCCAGCAGCCAAGATCACCTTAGAGGGGCCAACGTCCTGACTTTC. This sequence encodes CASSQDHLRGANVLTF.

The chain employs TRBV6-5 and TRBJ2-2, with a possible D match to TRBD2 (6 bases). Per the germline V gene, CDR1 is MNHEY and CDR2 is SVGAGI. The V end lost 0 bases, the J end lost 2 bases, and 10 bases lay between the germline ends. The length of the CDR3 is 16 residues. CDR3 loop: CASSYSTGENTGELFF. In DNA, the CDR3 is TGTGCCAGCAGTTACTCGACGGGGGAAAACACCGGGGAGCTGTTTTTT.

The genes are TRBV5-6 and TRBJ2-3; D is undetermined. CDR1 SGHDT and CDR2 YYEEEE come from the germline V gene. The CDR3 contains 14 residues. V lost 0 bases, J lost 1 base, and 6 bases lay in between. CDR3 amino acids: CASSLDSRTDTQYF. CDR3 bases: TGTGCCAGCAGCTTGGACAGTCGCACAGATACGCAGTATTTT.

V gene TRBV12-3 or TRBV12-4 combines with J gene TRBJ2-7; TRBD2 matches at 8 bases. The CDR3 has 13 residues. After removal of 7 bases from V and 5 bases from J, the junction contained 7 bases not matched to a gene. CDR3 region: CASKKNGGDEQYF. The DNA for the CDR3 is TGTGCCAGCAAAAAAAACGGGGGGGACGAGCAGTACTTC.

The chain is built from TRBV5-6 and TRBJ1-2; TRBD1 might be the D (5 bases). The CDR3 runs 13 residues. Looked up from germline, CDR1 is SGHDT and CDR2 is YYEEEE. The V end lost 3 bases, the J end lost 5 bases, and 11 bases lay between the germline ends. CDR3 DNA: TGTGCCAGCAGCTATGGGACTGATTATGGCTACACCTTC. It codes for CASSYGTDYGYTF.

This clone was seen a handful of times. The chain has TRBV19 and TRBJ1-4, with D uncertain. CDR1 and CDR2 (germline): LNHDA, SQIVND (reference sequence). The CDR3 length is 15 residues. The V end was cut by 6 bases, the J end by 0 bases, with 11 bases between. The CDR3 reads CASSAFGATNEKLFF. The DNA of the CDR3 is TGTGCCAGTAGCGCCTTCGGGGCAACTAATGAAAAACTGTTTTTT. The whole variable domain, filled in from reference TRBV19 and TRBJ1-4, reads DGGITQSPKYLFRKEGQNVTLSCEQNLNHDAMYWYRQDPGQGLRLIYYSQIVNDFQKGDIAEGYSVSREKKESFPLTVTSAQKNPTAFYLCASSAFGATNEKLFFGSGTQLSVL.

CDR3 in amino acids: CASSPKPGQWDEKLFF. CDR3 DNA sequence: TGTGCCAGCTCACCGAAACCGGGACAGTGGGACGAAAAACTGTTTTTT. The V and J genes are TRBV18 and TRBJ1-4; 7 bases agree with TRBD1. In germline, CDR1 is KGHSH, CDR2 LQKENI. V trimming: 3 bases; J trimming: 8 bases; junction bases outside the gene matches: 12. This CDR3 spans 16 amino acids. Full variable domain (remainder filled in from reference TRBV18 and TRBJ1-4): NAGVMQNPRHLVRRRGQEARLRCSPMKGHSHVYWYRQLPEEGLKFMVYLQKENIIDESGMPKERFSAEFPKEGPSILRIQQVVRGDSAAYFCASSPKPGQWDEKLFFGSGTQLSVL.

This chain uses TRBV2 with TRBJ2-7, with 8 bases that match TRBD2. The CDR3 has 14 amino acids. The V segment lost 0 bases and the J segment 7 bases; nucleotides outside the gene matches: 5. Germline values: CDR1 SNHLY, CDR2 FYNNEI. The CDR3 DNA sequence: TGTGCCAGCAGTGAAGCGCCGGGAGGGTATGAGCAGTACGTC. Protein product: CASSEAPGGYEQYV.

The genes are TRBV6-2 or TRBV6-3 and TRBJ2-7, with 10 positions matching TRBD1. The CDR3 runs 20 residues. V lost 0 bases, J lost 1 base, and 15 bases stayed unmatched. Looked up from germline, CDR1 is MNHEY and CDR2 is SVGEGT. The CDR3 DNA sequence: TGTGCCAGCAGTTACTCGATCCGGGACAGGGGCCTTCAATCTTCCTACGAGCAGTACTTC. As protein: CASSYSIRDRGLQSSYEQYF.

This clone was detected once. The CDR3 loop is CASRQGSYGYTF. In nucleotides, the CDR3 is TGTGCCAGCAGACAGGGGTCGTATGGCTACACCTTC. This chain uses TRBV2 with TRBJ1-2, with 7 bases aligning to TRBD1. This CDR3 has 12 amino acids. Trimming took 6 bases from V and 5 from J; bases not matched to a gene: 3. Germline values: CDR1 SNHLY, CDR2 FYNNEI.

Written as DNA, the CDR3 is TGCGCCAGCAGCTTAGACGGGGGACAGCCCCAGCATTTT. It is translated as CASSLDGGQPQHF. This chain joins TRBV5-1 and TRBJ1-5; D might be TRBD1 (5 bases). V shed 2 bases and J shed 7 bases, with 10 bases lying between them. Per germline, CDR1 SGHRS and CDR2 YFSETQ. The CDR3 is made up of 13 amino acids.

CDR3 sequence (DNA): TGTGCCAGCAGTTACCGGGATTCGGGCGAGCAGTACGTC. It specifies CASSYRDSGEQYV. The chain joins TRBV6-2 or TRBV6-3 to TRBJ2-7, with D tentatively TRBD2 (5 bases). Trimming took 2 bases from V and 6 from J, leaving 11 bases between them. CDR3 size: 13 residues. CDR1 MNHEY and CDR2 SVGEGT come from the germline V gene.

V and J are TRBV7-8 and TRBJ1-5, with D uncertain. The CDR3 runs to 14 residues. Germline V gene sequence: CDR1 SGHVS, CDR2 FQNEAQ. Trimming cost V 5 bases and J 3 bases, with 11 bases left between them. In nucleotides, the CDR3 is TGTGCCAGCAGCCGGAGAGACTCCAATCAGCCCCAGCATTTT. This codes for CASSRRDSNQPQHF.

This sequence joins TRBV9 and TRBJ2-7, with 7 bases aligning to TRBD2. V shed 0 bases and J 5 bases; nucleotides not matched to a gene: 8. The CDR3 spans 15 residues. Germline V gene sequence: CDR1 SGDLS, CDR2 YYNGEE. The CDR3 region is CASSVETSWGDEQYF. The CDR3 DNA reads TGTGCCAGCAGCGTAGAGACTAGCTGGGGGGACGAGCAGTACTTC.

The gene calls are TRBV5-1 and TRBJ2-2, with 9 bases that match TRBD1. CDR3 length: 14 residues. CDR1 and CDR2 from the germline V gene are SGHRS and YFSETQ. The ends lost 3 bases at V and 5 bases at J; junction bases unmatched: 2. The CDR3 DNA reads TGCGCCAGCAGCTACGGACAGGGGACCGGGGAGCTGTTTTTT. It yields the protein CASSYGQGTGELFF.

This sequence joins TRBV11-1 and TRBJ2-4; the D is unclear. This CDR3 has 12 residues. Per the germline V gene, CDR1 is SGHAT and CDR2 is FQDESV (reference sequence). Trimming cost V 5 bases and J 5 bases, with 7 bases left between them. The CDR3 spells CASSPSQNIQYF. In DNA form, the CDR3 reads TGTGCCAGCAGCCCGTCCCAAAACATTCAGTACTTC.

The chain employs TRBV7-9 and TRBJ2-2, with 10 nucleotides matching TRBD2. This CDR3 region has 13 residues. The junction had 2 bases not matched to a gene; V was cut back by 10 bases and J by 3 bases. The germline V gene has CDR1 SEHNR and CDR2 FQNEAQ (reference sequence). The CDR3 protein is CATSGGDTGELFF. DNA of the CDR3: TGTGCCACAAGCGGGGGGGACACCGGGGAGCTGTTTTTT.